This paragraph covers one T cell receptor (beta chain) sequence. In the authors' workflow: Reference gene primer amplification gave estimated nucleated cell counts. The data were produced by immunoSEQ multiplex PCR, yet TCRdb's version contains in-frame clones alone and is incomplete. Clone size and V and J calls were adopted from that table, with D and trimming inferred from the DNA. The sample lists 95,000 to 150,000 clones; 82% were seen once. Per germline, CDR1 ENHRY and CDR2 SYGVKD. The V gene end was trimmed by 4 bases and the J gene end by 6 bases; junction bases not matched to a gene: 2. This CDR3 has 13 residues. The data originate from a study of blood T cell repertoires in COVID-19. Study in general: Some COVID-19 samples were acute and others convalescent; all came from the United States, Italy and Spain. Sources were T cells, B-cell-depleted T cells, or PBMCs; the material itself was cDNA or gDNA.

This receptor was taken from a woman in her 70s with acute or convalescent COVID-19. The material sequenced was peripheral blood. The chain recombines TRBV10-3 with TRBJ1-4; 7 bases are shared with TRBD1. CDR3 sequence reads: CAISGQGDEKLFF. CDR3 DNA: TGTGCCATCAGTGGTCAGGGGGATGAAAAACTGTTTTTT.